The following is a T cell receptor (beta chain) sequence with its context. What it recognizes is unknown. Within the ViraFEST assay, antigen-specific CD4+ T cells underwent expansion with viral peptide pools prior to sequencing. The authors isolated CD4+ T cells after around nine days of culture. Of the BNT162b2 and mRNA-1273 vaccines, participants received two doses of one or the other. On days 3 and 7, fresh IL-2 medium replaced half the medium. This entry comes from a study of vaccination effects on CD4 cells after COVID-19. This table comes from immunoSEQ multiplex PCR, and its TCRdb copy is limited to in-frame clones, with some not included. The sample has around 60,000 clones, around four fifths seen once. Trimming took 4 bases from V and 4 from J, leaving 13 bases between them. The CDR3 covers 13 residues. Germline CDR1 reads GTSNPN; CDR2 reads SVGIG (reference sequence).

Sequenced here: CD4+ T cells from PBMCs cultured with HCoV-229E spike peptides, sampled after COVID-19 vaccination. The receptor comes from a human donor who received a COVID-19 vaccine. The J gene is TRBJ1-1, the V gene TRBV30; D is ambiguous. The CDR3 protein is CAWNAEWGTEAFF. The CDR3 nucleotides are TGTGCCTGGAATGCGGAATGGGGCACTGAAGCTTTCTTT. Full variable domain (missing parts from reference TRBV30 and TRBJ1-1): SQTIHQWPATLVQPVGSPLSLECTVEGTSNPNLYWYRQAAGRGLQLLFYSVGIGQISSEVPQNLSASRPQDRQFILSSKKLLLSDSGFYLCAWNAEWGTEAFFGQGTRLTVV.